This TCR beta chain was observed in a study of cytomegalovirus exposure and HLA in healthy donors (dated by TCRdb to 2017 to 2019). A note on the overall study: An earlier analysis of some 500 of the donors reported roughly 300 Gb of sequence data and 120 million or so unique TCR beta sequences from 190 million or so T cells. Both class I and class II loci were covered by HLA typing, at four-digit resolution. In addition to the first cohort of 666 subjects, a separate validation cohort of 130 or so different subjects was used. Among the approximately 420 genotyped donors, about 83% belonged to the genetic ancestry cluster associated with self-reported Caucasian donors. The later analysis used no new phenotypic data to find candidate immune exposures, relying instead on TCR beta sequences and their occurrence across donors. To study patterns of TCR occurrence, a later analysis re-analyzed previously published TCR beta repertoires from several hundred donors and added high-resolution HLA genotyping. The number of donors typed differed by locus, with roughly 620-630 for A, B, C, DRB1 and DQB1, roughly 520 for DQA1, 600 to 610 for DPA1, and approximately 470 for DPB1. Because of strong linkage in the cohort, a handful of DR-DQ haplotypes were treated as single units for association and clustering. Donor age, sex, ethnicity and CMV serostatus were compiled alongside the repertoire data. To predict cytomegalovirus infection status, the study combined high-throughput TCR immunosequencing, statistical association of individual TCRs with disease status, and machine learning. In an earlier analysis of more than 550 of the donors, high-throughput TCR beta sequencing was used to judge whether each TCR beta V gene segment behaved as functional or pseudogenic. The study was designed to test whether signatures of past pathogen exposure could be identified by cataloging public T cell receptors. A later genetic analysis used genome-wide SNP genotypes for about 60% of the roughly 700 donors, treating that subset as a discovery cohort. Roughly 300 gigabases of sequencing data and 70 million to 100 million unique TCR sequences made up an early release that covered approximately 650 HLA-typed donors. The study profiled the T cell repertoires of about 720 subjects by immunosequencing and related them to cytomegalovirus serostatus. Among around 400 genotyped donors of the cohort, an average of about 240,000 unique TCR beta nucleotide sequences was sequenced per donor, of which 15% to 20% were non-productive. Every discovery cohort repertoire had been produced on one sequencing platform. Broader findings and caveats from the paper: According to a later genetic analysis, donors in an Asian-associated ancestry cluster had fewer N-insertions in productive TCRs than the roughly 660-donor mean. While some public TCRs were present in many individuals, most TCR sequences turned up only very rarely across donors. Because HLA typing was missing for some donors at each locus, association tests included only the typed subset. In an earlier analysis of 450 to 750 of the donors, most TCR beta V segments appeared in productive rearrangements about 87% or about 30% of the time, broadly matching IMGT annotations. Linkage disequilibrium might explain the correlated functional status among segregating V segments, but an unknown experimental factor could not be excluded. V-gene and J-gene trimming of TCR beta chains was associated with a missense DCLRE1C variant in a later genetic analysis, and the association was replicated in an independent cohort. Because counts were too low, roughly 18 rarely observed V segments, including chromosome 9 orphons, were left out of the earlier analysis of some 600 of the donors. In vitro tests confirmed that a few of the cytomegalovirus-associated TCR beta chains recognize cytomegalovirus antigens. Assigning TCR associations to individual alleles was difficult when HLA alleles, especially DR and DQ, strongly co-occurred. Several of the top co-occurrence clusters appeared to be linked to parvovirus B19, influenza, CMV and Epstein-Barr virus, according to a later analysis. In a later analysis, HLA-associated TCR beta chains showed more clonal expansion and lower generation probabilities than non-associated chains that were equally common. The sequencing pipeline was judged likely to have produced a cluster of highly shared sequence variants as a technical artifact. The classifier was reported to diagnose cytomegalovirus status with high specificity and sensitivity in both the original and validation cohorts. A total of fewer than 200 TCR beta chains were listed by the study as associated with cytomegalovirus. CMV serostatus was the only immune exposure information available for the cohort. Presence/absence analyses assumed roughly uniform sequencing depth across donors, an assumption that may not hold. The authors suggested that the approach could potentially be extended to other disease states and immunological phenotypes. A later analysis found that most CMV-associated TCR beta chains appeared HLA-restricted, with HLA associations seemingly driven largely by CMV exposure. Some IMGT-functional V segments, including TRBV6-2 and TRBV6-3, could not be distinguished by the 87-base-pair reads and were therefore excluded. In a later analysis, TCR association rates were found to vary across HLA loci, with the most associated TCRs seen for DRB1 alleles and the fewest for HLA-C alleles. In a later analysis, around 15,000 TCR beta sequences were associated with specific HLA alleles at a false discovery rate of 0.05. Only TCR beta chains were sequenced in this cohort, and the absence of alpha or paired-chain data limited detectable features. A further reported finding was that TCR beta sequences accurately predicted the HLA-A and HLA-B alleles for most subjects in the first cohort.

The receptor library was made with the immunoSEQ multiplex PCR assay. A mixture of 60 forward primers for TCR Vbeta segments and 13 reverse primers for TCR Jbeta segments was used in the multiplex PCR. The CDR3 region of rearranged TCR beta genes was amplified from genomic DNA with a multiplex PCR assay. The amplified TCR beta libraries were sequenced on the Illumina HiSeq System as 87-base-pair reads. The paper's processing steps were these. In a later analysis, approximately 74 million unique TCR beta chains were counted across the 690 or so repertoires, and roughly 9.9 million of these chains were shared by at least two donors. A nearest-neighbor algorithm error-corrected the raw reads and collapsed the reads into unique sequences, merging closely related sequences to remove PCR and sequencing errors. V, D and J gene segments were assigned by aligning CDR3 sequences to IMGT reference sequences. For a sequence to be retained, a match of at least six nucleotides to both a V gene segment and a J gene segment was required. Rearrangements were called productive when the CDR3 lacked stop codons and stayed in frame with V and J; all others were non-productive. Following IMGT convention, CDR3 was defined as the stretch from the second conserved V-encoded cysteine to the conserved J-encoded phenylalanine. The earlier analysis of 550 to 650 of the donors excluded any sequence lacking an unambiguous match to a single V gene segment. In an earlier analysis of almost 600 of the donors, a V segment was called functional when productive rearrangements were above 56.7%, and segregating when the standard deviation between donors exceeded 5%. A statistical classification framework was built for diagnosing cytomegalovirus status from the catalog of TCR beta chain sequences. In a later analysis, V and J genes were assigned by comparing TCR nucleotide sequences against IMGT/GENE-DB human TR gene sequences. Using the TCRdist pipeline, a later analysis assigned CDR3 sequences along with most-parsimonious VDJ recombination scenarios. A later analysis defined each TCR beta chain by its CDR3 amino acid sequence plus V-gene family, and excluded reads lacking a unique V-gene family. A later analysis removed 600 or so highly shared, low-generation-probability nucleotide sequences to deal with suspected cross-contamination and a sequencing artifact. In a later analysis, a clonal expansion index was calculated for each public chain from normalized within-repertoire ranks of inferred template counts. In a later analysis, generation probabilities were computed using a VDJ recombination model fitted to out-of-frame rearrangements, and the results were checked against IGoR. In a later analysis, TCR-TCR, TCR-HLA and TCR-CMV co-occurrence was scored with hypergeometric tests, and a repertoire-size bias correction was applied to TCR pairs. A later analysis estimated false discovery rates by permuting HLA or CMV assignments 20 times. In a later analysis, co-occurring TCRs were grouped using DBSCAN, with TCRdist sequence similarity added in when clustering inside HLA-allele-positive subsets. For co-occurrence clustering, repertoires with fewer than 30,000 or more than 120,000 public chains were excluded, along with four or five repertoires with anomalous nucleotide sharing. TCRdb limited this immuneACCESS table to in-frame rearrangements with V and J called. A share of clones is missing; checked studies link under half to unresolved V genes, and the rest is unexplained. Clone size and the V and J calls come from that table; the DNA yielded D and trimming. Present in this sample are about 160,000 clones, about four fifths of which were seen just once. 2.4% of the sample rests with the top ten.

V loses 3 bases, J loses 2 bases, and the germline ends lie 8 bases apart. CDR1 and CDR2, per the germline V gene (reference sequence), are LNHNV and YYDKDF. From cysteine to phenylalanine, the CDR3 is 13 amino acids long. The only DNA kept is the CDR3, 39 bases in frame from the first base. The cohort comprised several hundred healthy bone marrow donors. Cohort members were all nominally healthy when sampled, although unrecorded immune exposures were likely present. The donor was CMV seronegative and was included in the group of hundreds of seronegative cohort members. Each donor provided a peripheral blood sample, and peripheral blood mononuclear cells were used for TCR beta sequencing. Genomic DNA was extracted from the blood cell samples with the Qiagen DNeasy Blood Extraction Kit. Concerning this clone itself: Its recognized antigen is unknown. Base qualities are not at hand, and no much larger clone is one base apart.

The chain was built from TRBV15 and TRBJ2-7; the D gene is possibly TRBD1, with 5 bases matching. This receptor was identified in a male donor in good health and CMV-seronegative. Sequencing used PBMCs. The DNA sequence is as follows: TGTGCCACCAGCAGCAGGGATACCTACGAGCAGTACTTC. Translated, this is CATSSRDTYEQYF.